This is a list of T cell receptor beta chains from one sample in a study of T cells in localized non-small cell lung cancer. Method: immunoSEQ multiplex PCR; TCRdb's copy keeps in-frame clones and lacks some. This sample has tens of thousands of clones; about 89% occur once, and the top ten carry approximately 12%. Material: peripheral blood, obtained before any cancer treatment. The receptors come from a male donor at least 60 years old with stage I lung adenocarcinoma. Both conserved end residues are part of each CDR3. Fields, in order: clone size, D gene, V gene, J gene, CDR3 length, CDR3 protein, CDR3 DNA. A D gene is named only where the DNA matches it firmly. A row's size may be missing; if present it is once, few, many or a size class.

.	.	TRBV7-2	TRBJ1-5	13	CASSLGYNQPQHF	TGTGCCAGCAGCTTAGGATACAATCAGCCCCAGCATTTT
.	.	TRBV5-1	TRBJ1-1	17	CASSLTAGSGMNTEAFF	TGCGCCAGCAGCTTGACCGCAGGGTCAGGCATGAACACTGAAGCTTTCTTT
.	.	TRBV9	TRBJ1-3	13	CASSAGFGNTIYF	TGTGCCAGCAGCGCTGGCTTTGGAAACACCATATATTTT
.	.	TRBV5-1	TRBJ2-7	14	CASSLGDRSYEQYF	TGCGCCAGCAGCTTGGGGGACCGATCCTACGAGCAGTACTTC
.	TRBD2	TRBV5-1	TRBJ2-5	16	CASSSLGLAGVETQYF	TGCGCCAGCAGCTCTTTGGGCCTAGCGGGGGTTGAGACCCAGTACTTC
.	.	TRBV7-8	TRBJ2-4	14	CASSEDLAKNIQYF	TGTGCCAGCAGCGAGGACTTGGCCAAAAACATTCAGTACTTC
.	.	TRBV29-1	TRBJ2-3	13	CSVPQGPTDTQYF	TGCAGCGTCCCACAGGGCCCGACAGATACGCAGTATTTT
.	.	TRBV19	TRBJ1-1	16	CASTFGGTGRNTEAFF	TGTGCCAGTACCTTTGGGGGGACGGGGAGGAACACTGAAGCTTTCTTT
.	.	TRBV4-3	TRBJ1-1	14	CASSQEHMNTEAFF	TGCGCCAGCAGCCAAGAACACATGAACACTGAAGCTTTCTTT
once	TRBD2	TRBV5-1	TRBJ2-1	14	CASSFDSGRDEQFF	TGCGCCAGCAGCTTCGATAGCGGGAGAGATGAGCAGTTCTTC
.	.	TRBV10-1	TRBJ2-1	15	CASSEPGLGMDEQFF	TGCGCCAGCAGTGAACCGGGCCTTGGGATGGATGAGCAGTTCTTC
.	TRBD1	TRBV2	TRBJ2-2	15	CASRWGTGHTGELFF	TGTGCCAGCAGGTGGGGGACAGGGCACACCGGGGAGCTGTTTTTT
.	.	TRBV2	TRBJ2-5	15	CASSRARAPQETQYF	TGTGCCAGCAGTAGAGCGAGGGCCCCCCAAGAGACCCAGTACTTC
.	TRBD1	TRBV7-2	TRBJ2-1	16	CASSLIAQGPYNEQFF	TGTGCCAGCAGCTTAATAGCACAGGGGCCCTACAATGAGCAGTTCTTC